What follows are 30 T cell receptor beta chains derived from one specimen sequenced in a study of vaccination effects on CD4 cells after COVID-19. Antigen-specific CD4+ T cells expanded by the ViraFEST assay with viral peptide pools were then sequenced. Scientists isolated CD4+ T cells after a roughly ten-day culture period ended. Among the vaccine recipients, none had a prior SARS-CoV-2 infection, and nucleocapsid antibodies were negative. Sequencing used immunoSEQ multiplex PCR; TCRdb keeps in-frame clones, though not all of them. This repertoire shows tens of thousands of clones, 70% to 80% found once; its top ten account for 25% to 35%. For these TCRs, the target antigens are not known. The sequencing here drew on CD4+ T cells from PBMCs cultured with SARS-CoV-2 spike peptides, taken before COVID-19 vaccination. All receptors derive from a human donor who received a COVID-19 vaccine.

This rearrangement joins TRBV2 to TRBJ2-2; D is possibly TRBD2 (5 bases). Germline lookup yields CDR1 SNHLY and CDR2 FYNNEI. V was cut by 7 bases and J by 5 bases, with 8 bases left in between. This CDR3 has 12 amino acids. As DNA, the CDR3 is TGTGCCAGCACGGAGGATACCGGGGAGCTGTTTTTT. Amino acid sequence: CASTEDTGELFF.

The rearrangement links TRBV7-2 to TRBJ2-5; 11 nucleotides align to TRBD2. Germline CDR1 and CDR2: SGHTA and FQGNSA. The CDR3 extends over 16 amino acids. V trimming: 0 bases; J trimming: 4 bases; junction bases outside the gene matches: 4. The CDR3 loop is CASSLANSGGAETQYF. The CDR3 nucleotides read TGTGCCAGCAGCTTAGCCAATAGCGGGGGGGCAGAGACCCAGTACTTC.

As for this clone: Relative to the germline gene, one junction end is altered; a read error may explain this. Here the CDR3 reads CASSRTGKPVGANVLTF. The CDR3 coding sequence is TGTGCTAGCAGCCGGACAGGGAAACCTGTTGGGGCCAACGTCCTGACTTTC. The V call is TRBV7-7, the J call TRBJ2-6; 8 positions agree with TRBD1. This CDR3 comprises 17 residues. Germline CDR1 is SSHAT and CDR2 is FNYEAQ (reference sequence). Together with reference TRBV7-7 and TRBJ2-6, the CDR3 gives the full variable domain: GAGVSQSPRYKVTKRGQDVTLRCDPISSHATLYWYQQALGQGPEFLTYFNYEAQPDKSGLPSDRFSAERPEGSISTLTIQRTEQRDSAMYRCASSRTGKPVGANVLTFGAGSRLTVL.

The gene calls are TRBV28 and TRBJ1-5; 11 bases fit TRBD1. This CDR3 has 18 residues. V was pared by 3 bases and J by 2 bases, with 9 bases of the junction left unmatched. Germline loops: CDR1 MDHEN, CDR2 SYDVKM. The CDR3 nucleotides read TGTGCCAGCAGTTTCTCTGGACAGGGGGCGATGGGCAATCAGCCCCAGCATTTT. Amino acids: CASSFSGQGAMGNQPQHF.

The CDR3 region has the DNA TGTGCCAGCAGCACACGAGCGGGGGGGACAAATACGCAGTATTTT. Encoded protein: CASSTRAGGTNTQYF. The chain links TRBV6-2 or TRBV6-3 to TRBJ2-3; 10 bases agree with TRBD2. The CDR3 extends over 15 amino acids. CDR1 and CDR2 from the germline V gene are MNHEY and SVGEGT. Germline trimming cut 6 bases from V and 7 bases from J; bases unmatched to any gene: 10.

The J gene is TRBJ1-5, the V gene TRBV12-3 or TRBV12-4; D gene ambiguous. Trimming removed 5 bases from V and 7 bases from J, with 12 bases in between. The CDR3 spans 13 residues. CDR3 coding DNA: TGTGCCAGCAGTCCCGGGAGTAACCAGCCCCAGCATTTT. Translated, it gives CASSPGSNQPQHF.

The chain uses TRBV7-8 and TRBJ2-2; 8 nucleotides match TRBD1. V shed 4 bases, J shed 0 bases, and the junction held 7 bases outside the gene matches. CDR1 is SGHVS and CDR2 is FQNEAQ in the germline V gene. CDR3 length equals 17 residues. In DNA, the CDR3 is TGTGCCAGCAGCTCCCGATCGACAGGGGCGAACACCGGGGAGCTGTTTTTT. Translation: CASSSRSTGANTGELFF.

This clone was seen more than once but under ten times. The chain recombines TRBV4-1 with TRBJ2-2, with D possibly matching TRBD1 (6 bases). The CDR3 is 17 residues long. The ends were cut back, 4 bases at V and 7 bases at J, with 22 bases in the middle. Germline CDR1 is MGHRA and CDR2 is YSYEKL. The CDR3 coding sequence is TGCGCCAGCAGCCCCGTAAAGGCCAGGGGAGTAATCGGGGAGCTGTTTTTT. Amino acids: CASSPVKARGVIGELFF.

The chain carries TRBV19 and TRBJ1-1, with 9 bases that match TRBD1. With 3 bases clipped from V and 1 base from J, the junction kept 6 bases outside the gene matches. The CDR3 contains 16 residues. In germline, CDR1 is LNHDA, CDR2 SQIVND (reference sequence). CDR3 amino acids: CASSIYRGQGNTEAFF. The CDR3 bases are TGTGCCAGTAGTATCTACCGGGGACAGGGGAACACTGAAGCTTTCTTT. The full variable domain, in which reference TRBV19 and TRBJ1-1 provide the parts outside the CDR3, is DGGITQSPKYLFRKEGQNVTLSCEQNLNHDAMYWYRQDPGQGLRLIYYSQIVNDFQKGDIAEGYSVSREKKESFPLTVTSAQKNPTAFYLCASSIYRGQGNTEAFFGQGTRLTVV.

The rearrangement links TRBV6-2 or TRBV6-3 to TRBJ1-3; TRBD1 agrees at 7 bases. The germline gives CDR1 MNHEY, CDR2 SVGEGT. With 2 bases clipped from V and 0 bases from J, the junction kept 7 bases outside the gene matches. The CDR3 extends over 17 amino acids. CDR3 loop: CASSYPWGQRSGNTIYF. The CDR3 nucleotides read TGTGCCAGCAGTTACCCCTGGGGACAGCGCTCTGGAAACACCATATATTTT.

The rearrangement uses TRBV11-3 and TRBJ1-1; D not resolved. Trimming cost V 6 bases and J 3 bases, with 2 bases left between them. This CDR3 has 10 amino acids. Germline V gives CDR1 SGHNT, CDR2 YENEEA. This chain's CDR3 is CASRYTEAFF. In nucleotides, the CDR3 is TGTGCCAGCAGGTACACTGAAGCTTTCTTT.

The rearrangement joins TRBV5-6 to TRBJ1-5; 7 bases line up with TRBD1. Per the germline V gene, CDR1 is SGHDT and CDR2 is YYEEEE. With V trimmed by 4 bases and J by 3 bases, 4 bases remained unmatched. The CDR3 is 14 residues long. In nucleotides, the CDR3 is TGTGCCAGCAGCCGGGGGACAGACAATCAGCCCCAGCATTTT. This sequence encodes CASSRGTDNQPQHF.

The rearrangement links TRBV7-6 to TRBJ2-1; 15 positions match TRBD2. The CDR3 extends over 15 amino acids. Germline V gene data show CDR1 as SGHVS and CDR2 as FNYEAQ. Trimming cost V 5 bases and J 7 bases; bases outside gene matches: 3. The CDR3 region is CASSKGLAGGNEQFF. The DNA of the CDR3 is TGTGCCAGCAGCAAGGGACTAGCGGGGGGAAATGAGCAGTTCTTC.

This chain joins TRBV30 and TRBJ2-2, with 8 bases fitting TRBD1. The germline V gene encodes CDR1 GTSNPN and CDR2 SVGIG (reference sequence). The V and J ends lost 3 bases and 4 bases, in that order; junction bases with no gene match: 1. This CDR3 is 13 amino acids long. The CDR3 reads CAWRDRGTGELFF. For the CDR3, the DNA is TGTGCCTGGAGAGACAGGGGCACCGGGGAGCTGTTTTTT.

The rearrangement uses TRBV7-9 and TRBJ1-2; 7 bases map to TRBD1. CDR3 length: 14 residues. The germline gives CDR1 SEHNR, CDR2 FQNEAQ (reference sequence). The ends lost 2 bases at V and 4 bases at J; junction bases unmatched: 4. As DNA, the CDR3 is TGTGCCAGCAGCTTACTTAGGGACAGCTATGGCTACACCTTC. Translation gives CASSLLRDSYGYTF.

The chain carries TRBV25-1 and TRBJ2-7, with a possible D match to TRBD2 (5 bases). Germline CDR1 and CDR2: MGHDK and SYGVNS. The CDR3 length is 15 residues. With 2 bases removed from V and 3 bases from J, the gap between germline ends came to 14 bases. CDR3 sequence (DNA): TGTGCCAGCAGTGAACTTGGCCCGGGGATCTACGAGCAGTACTTC. Its translation is CASSELGPGIYEQYF.

The rearrangement uses TRBV5-1 and TRBJ1-2; a possible D gene is TRBD1 (6 bases). The germline V gene encodes CDR1 SGHRS and CDR2 YFSETQ. V lost 0 bases and J lost 4, with 13 bases in between. CDR3 length: 15 amino acids. The CDR3 nucleotides are TGCGCCAGCAGCTTGGAGTGGGGAGGGGGCTATGGCTACACCTTC. It yields the protein CASSLEWGGGYGYTF.

The chain recombines TRBV10-3 with TRBJ2-6; D tentatively fits TRBD1 or TRBD2 (5 bases each). V lost 6 bases, J lost 0 bases, and 15 bases lay in between. CDR1 is ENHRY and CDR2 is SYGVKD in the germline V gene. The CDR3 length is 17 residues. The CDR3 nucleotides read TGTGCCATCAGCGGGGCAGCCGGATCCTCTGGGGCCAACGTCCTGACTTTC. Amino acid sequence: CAISGAAGSSGANVLTF.

This chain joins TRBV5-1 and TRBJ1-5; the D gene is possibly TRBD1 (5 bases). The CDR3 is made up of 13 amino acids. CDR1 is SGHRS, CDR2 YFSETQ, per germline. Trimming pared 3 bases from V and 1 base from J, leaving 5 bases between. The CDR3, as DNA: TGCGCCAGCAGCTGGGACAGCAATCAGCCCCAGCATTTT. Translated, it gives CASSWDSNQPQHF. The entire variable domain, with the rest obtained from reference TRBV5-1 and TRBJ1-5, is as follows: KAGVTQTPRYLIKTRGQQVTLSCSPISGHRSVSWYQQTPGQGLQFLFEYFSETQRNKGNFPGRFSGRQFSNSRSEMNVSTLELGDSALYLCASSWDSNQPQHFGDGTRLSIL.

The chain joins TRBV5-1 to TRBJ2-5; D might be TRBD1 or TRBD2, each matching 5 bases. The CDR3 spans 15 residues. CDR1 and CDR2 from the germline V gene are SGHRS and YFSETQ. Trimming removed 3 bases at V and 3 bases at J, with 15 bases between. The CDR3 DNA reads TGCGCCAGCAGCTCCGGGACGCAACGTAAAGAGACCCAGTACTTC. It codes for CASSSGTQRKETQYF.

The chain is built from TRBV7-2 and TRBJ1-2; 7 bases line up with TRBD1. After removal of 3 bases from V and 2 bases from J, the junction contained 6 bases not matched to a gene. The germline gives CDR1 SGHTA, CDR2 FQGNSA. The CDR3 loop spans 15 amino acids. The CDR3 loop is CASSFLGGRNYGYTF. The CDR3 DNA is TGTGCCAGCAGCTTTTTAGGGGGCCGGAACTATGGCTACACCTTC.

The J gene is TRBJ2-4, the V gene TRBV6-5, with D tentatively TRBD2 (5 bases). The CDR3 runs to 16 residues. CDR1 and CDR2 from the germline V gene are MNHEY and SVGAGI. Trimming cost V 2 bases and J 0 bases, with 11 bases left between them. CDR3 sequence: CASSYRAGVAKNIQYF. The CDR3 nucleotides are TGTGCCAGCAGTTACCGGGCCGGGGTAGCCAAAAACATTCAGTACTTC.

This chain connects TRBV5-1 to TRBJ2-3, with TRBD2 matching 9 bases. Germline V gene lookup returns CDR1 SGHRS and CDR2 YFSETQ. The CDR3 totals 15 residues. The V segment lost 3 bases and the J segment 2 bases; nucleotides outside the gene matches: 4. Here the CDR3 DNA reads TGCGCCAGCAGCTCGGGCGGGGGGGCCACAGATACGCAGTATTTT. It specifies CASSSGGGATDTQYF. The complete variable domain, with remaining parts taken from reference TRBV5-1 and TRBJ2-3, reads KAGVTQTPRYLIKTRGQQVTLSCSPISGHRSVSWYQQTPGQGLQFLFEYFSETQRNKGNFPGRFSGRQFSNSRSEMNVSTLELGDSALYLCASSSGGGATDTQYFGPGTRLTVL.

This clone appeared a few times. The CDR3: CASSEAATSSYEQYF. CDR3 nucleotides: TGTGCCAGCAGCGAGGCAGCAACGAGCTCCTACGAGCAGTACTTC. The rearrangement uses TRBV5-4 and TRBJ2-7; D remains unclear. CDR3 length: 15 residues. Germline V gene sequence: CDR1 SGHNT, CDR2 YYREEE (reference sequence). The ends were cut back, 4 bases at V and 0 bases at J, with 14 bases in the middle. The entire variable domain, with the rest obtained from reference TRBV5-4 and TRBJ2-7, is as follows: ETGVTQSPTHLIKTRGQQVTLRCSSQSGHNTVSWYQQALGQGPQFIFQYYREEENGRGNFPPRFSGLQFPNYSSELNVNALELDDSALYLCASSEAATSSYEQYFGPGTRLTVT.

In this sample, this clone turned up a few times. The CDR3 spells CASSDRGASTDTQYF. In DNA form, the CDR3 reads TGTGCCAGCAGCGATCGGGGGGCCAGCACAGATACGCAGTATTTT. V is TRBV11-2 and J is TRBJ2-3; the D gene is possibly TRBD2 (7 bases). V was trimmed by 5 bases and J by 0 bases, leaving 12 bases between them. There are 15 residues in the CDR3. Germline V gives CDR1 SGHAT, CDR2 FQNNGV. Full variable domain (missing parts from reference TRBV11-2 and TRBJ2-3): EAGVAQSPRYKIIEKRQSVAFWCNPISGHATLYWYQQILGQGPKLLIQFQNNGVVDDSQLPKDRFSAERLKGVDSTLKIQPAKLEDSAVYLCASSDRGASTDTQYFGPGTRLTVL.

In its sample, this clone is medium-sized (0.01 to 0.1%). The chain recombines TRBV5-1 with TRBJ1-2; D is ambiguous. V was cut by 0 bases and J by 4 bases, with 7 bases left in between. The germline CDR1 and CDR2 sequences are SGHRS and YFSETQ. CDR3 length: 13 amino acids. CDR3: CASSLGEGYGYTF. CDR3 sequence (DNA): TGCGCCAGCAGCTTGGGTGAGGGCTATGGCTACACCTTC.

V and J are TRBV15 and TRBJ1-1, with 7 bases aligning to TRBD1. V lost 1 base, J lost 4 bases, and 0 bases stayed unmatched. CDR1 is LNHNV and CDR2 is YYDKDF in the germline V gene (reference sequence). The CDR3 runs 13 residues. The CDR3 DNA sequence: TGTGCCACCAGCAGAGCAGGGGGCACTGAAGCTTTCTTT. This codes for CATSRAGGTEAFF.

This chain uses TRBV18 with TRBJ2-3; no reliable D call. The V gene's germline CDR1 is KGHSH and CDR2 LQKENI. The CDR3 has 16 residues. V gave up 3 bases and J gave up 2 bases, with 15 bases separating them. The CDR3 bases are TGTGCCAGCTCACCCTCCCCAACCATCTCCACAGATACGCAGTATTTT. The encoded protein is CASSPSPTISTDTQYF.

This chain connects TRBV4-3 to TRBJ2-3; TRBD1 might be the D (6 bases). From germline, CDR1 is LGHNA and CDR2 YSLEER. V lost 3 bases, J lost 0 bases, and 16 bases lay in between. CDR3 length equals 17 residues. The CDR3 nucleotides read TGCGCCAGCAGCCAGGGGACGGACAGCGCTAGCACAGATACGCAGTATTTT. This codes for CASSQGTDSASTDTQYF.

This clone was counted at least ten times. The chain has TRBV4-2 and TRBJ1-2; a possible D gene is TRBD1 (5 bases). The CDR3 is 16 amino acids. CDR1 is LGHNA, CDR2 YNFKEQ, per germline. V shed 0 bases and J shed 4 bases, with 15 bases lying between them. The CDR3 is CASSQDWIGGAYGYTF. The CDR3 DNA is TGTGCCAGCAGCCAAGATTGGATCGGGGGTGCCTATGGCTACACCTTC.